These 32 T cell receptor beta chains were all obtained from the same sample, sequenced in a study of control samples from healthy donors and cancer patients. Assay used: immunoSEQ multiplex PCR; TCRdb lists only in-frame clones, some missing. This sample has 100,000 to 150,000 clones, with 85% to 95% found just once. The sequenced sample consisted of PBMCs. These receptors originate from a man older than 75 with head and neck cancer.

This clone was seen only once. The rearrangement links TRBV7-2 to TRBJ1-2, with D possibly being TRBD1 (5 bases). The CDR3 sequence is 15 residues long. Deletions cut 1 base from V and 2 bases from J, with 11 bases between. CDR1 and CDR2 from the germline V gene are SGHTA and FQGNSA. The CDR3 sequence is CASSLGRQPNYGYTF. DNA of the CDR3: TGTGCCAGCAGCTTAGGCAGACAGCCCAACTATGGCTACACCTTC.

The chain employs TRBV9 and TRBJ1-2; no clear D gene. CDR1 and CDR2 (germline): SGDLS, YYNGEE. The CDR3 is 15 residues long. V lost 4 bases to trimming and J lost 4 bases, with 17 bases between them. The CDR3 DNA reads TGTGCCAGCAGCTCAGGCGTAGCCCCAACCTATGGCTACACCTTC. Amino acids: CASSSGVAPTYGYTF.

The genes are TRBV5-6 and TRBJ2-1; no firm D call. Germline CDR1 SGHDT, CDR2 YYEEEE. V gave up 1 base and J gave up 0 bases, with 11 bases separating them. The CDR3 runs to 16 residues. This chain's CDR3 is CASSLRAFSSYNEQFF. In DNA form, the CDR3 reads TGTGCCAGCAGCTTGCGAGCTTTTAGCTCCTACAATGAGCAGTTCTTC.

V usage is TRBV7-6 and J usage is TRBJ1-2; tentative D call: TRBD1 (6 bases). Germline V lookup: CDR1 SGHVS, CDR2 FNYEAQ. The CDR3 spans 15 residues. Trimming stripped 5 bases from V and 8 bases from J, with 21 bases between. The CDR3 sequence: CASSRGEGGWGGYTF. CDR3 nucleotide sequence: TGTGCCAGCAGCCGGGGAGAGGGGGGATGGGGAGGCTACACCTTC. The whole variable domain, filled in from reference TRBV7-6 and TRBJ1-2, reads GAGVSQSPRYKVTKRGQDVALRCDPISGHVSLYWYRQALGQGPEFLTYFNYEAQQDKSGLPNDRFSAERPEGSISTLTIQRTEQRDSAMYRCASSRGEGGWGGYTFGSGTRLTVV.

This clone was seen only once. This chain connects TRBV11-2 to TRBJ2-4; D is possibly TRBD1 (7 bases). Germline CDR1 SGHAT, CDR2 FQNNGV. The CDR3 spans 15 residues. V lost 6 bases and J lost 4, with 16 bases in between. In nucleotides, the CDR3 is TGTGCCAGCAGGTTTCCAGGGGGGCGAAAAAACATTCAGTACTTC. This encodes CASRFPGGRKNIQYF. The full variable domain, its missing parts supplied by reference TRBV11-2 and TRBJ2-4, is EAGVAQSPRYKIIEKRQSVAFWCNPISGHATLYWYQQILGQGPKLLIQFQNNGVVDDSQLPKDRFSAERLKGVDSTLKIQPAKLEDSAVYLCASRFPGGRKNIQYFGAGTRLSVL.

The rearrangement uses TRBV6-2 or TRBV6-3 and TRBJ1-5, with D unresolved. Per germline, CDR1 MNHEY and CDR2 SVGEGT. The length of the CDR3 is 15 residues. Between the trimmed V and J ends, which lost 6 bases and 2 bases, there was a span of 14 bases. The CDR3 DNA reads TGTGCCAGCAGCGACTCCGGGGTCGGCAATCAGCCCCAGCATTTT. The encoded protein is CASSDSGVGNQPQHF.

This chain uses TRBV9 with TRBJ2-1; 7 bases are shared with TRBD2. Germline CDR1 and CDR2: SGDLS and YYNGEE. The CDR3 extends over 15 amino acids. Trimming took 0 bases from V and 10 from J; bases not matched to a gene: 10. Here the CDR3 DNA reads TGTGCCAGCAGCGTAGGAGTAGGCGGGAGTAGGGAGCAGTTCTTC. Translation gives CASSVGVGGSREQFF.

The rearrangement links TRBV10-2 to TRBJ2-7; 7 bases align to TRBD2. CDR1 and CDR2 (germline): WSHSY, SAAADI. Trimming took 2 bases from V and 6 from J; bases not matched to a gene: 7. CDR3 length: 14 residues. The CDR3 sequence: CASSEGLAEGEQYF. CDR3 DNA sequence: TGCGCCAGCAGTGAGGGGCTAGCGGAGGGCGAGCAGTACTTC.

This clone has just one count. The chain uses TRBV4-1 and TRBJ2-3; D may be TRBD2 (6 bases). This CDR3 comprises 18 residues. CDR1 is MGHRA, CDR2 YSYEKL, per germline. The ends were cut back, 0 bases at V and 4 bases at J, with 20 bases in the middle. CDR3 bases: TGCGCCAGCAGCCAAGATTGGGTGCGGGGTGGGGTTCCAGATACGCAGTATTTT. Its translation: CASSQDWVRGGVPDTQYF.

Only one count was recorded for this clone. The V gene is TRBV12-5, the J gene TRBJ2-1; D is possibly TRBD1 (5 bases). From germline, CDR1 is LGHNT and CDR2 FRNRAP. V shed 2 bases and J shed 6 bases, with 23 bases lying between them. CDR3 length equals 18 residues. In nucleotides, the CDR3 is TGTGCTAGTGGTTTGTACCCCGGCCGGCAGGGTATTAGCAATGAGCAGTTCTTC. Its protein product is CASGLYPGRQGISNEQFF.

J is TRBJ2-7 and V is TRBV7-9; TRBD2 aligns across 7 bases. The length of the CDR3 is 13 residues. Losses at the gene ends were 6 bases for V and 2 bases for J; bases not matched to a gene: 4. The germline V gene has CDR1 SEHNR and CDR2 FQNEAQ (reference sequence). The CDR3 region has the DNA TGTGCCAGCAGACCAGCGGGGACCTACGAGCAGTACTTC. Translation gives CASRPAGTYEQYF.

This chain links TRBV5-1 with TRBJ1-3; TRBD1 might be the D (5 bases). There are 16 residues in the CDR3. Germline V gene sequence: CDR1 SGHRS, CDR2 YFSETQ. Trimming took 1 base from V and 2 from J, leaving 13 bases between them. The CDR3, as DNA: TGCGCCAGCAGCTTGAGTTGGGGCCAGGCTGGAAACACCATATATTTT. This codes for CASSLSWGQAGNTIYF.

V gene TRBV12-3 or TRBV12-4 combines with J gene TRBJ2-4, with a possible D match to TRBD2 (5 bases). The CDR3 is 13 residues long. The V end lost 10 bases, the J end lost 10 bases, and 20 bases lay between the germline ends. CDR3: CATDQDPRGIQYF. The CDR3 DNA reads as TGTGCCACCGATCAAGACCCCCGAGGGATTCAGTACTTC.

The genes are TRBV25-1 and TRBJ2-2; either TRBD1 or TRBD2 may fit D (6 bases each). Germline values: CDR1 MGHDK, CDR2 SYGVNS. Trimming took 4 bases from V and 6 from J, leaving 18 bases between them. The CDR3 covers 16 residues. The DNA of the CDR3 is TGTGCCAGCAGTGCAGGCCGGGGGCGGACATCCGGGGAGCTGTTTTTT. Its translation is CASSAGRGRTSGELFF.

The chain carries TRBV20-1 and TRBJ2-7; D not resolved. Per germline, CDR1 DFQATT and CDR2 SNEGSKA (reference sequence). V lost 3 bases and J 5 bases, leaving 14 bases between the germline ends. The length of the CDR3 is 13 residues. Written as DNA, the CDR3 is TGCAGTGCTAGTAGTAACGCTCTCAACGAGCAGTACTTC. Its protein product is CSASSNALNEQYF.

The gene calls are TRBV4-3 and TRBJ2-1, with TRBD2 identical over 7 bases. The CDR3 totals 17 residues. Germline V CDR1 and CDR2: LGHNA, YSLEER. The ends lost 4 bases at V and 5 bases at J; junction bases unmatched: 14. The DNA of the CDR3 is TGCGCCAGCAGCCCCATGGCGGGGAGGGCCATTCACAATGAGCAGTTCTTC. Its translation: CASSPMAGRAIHNEQFF.

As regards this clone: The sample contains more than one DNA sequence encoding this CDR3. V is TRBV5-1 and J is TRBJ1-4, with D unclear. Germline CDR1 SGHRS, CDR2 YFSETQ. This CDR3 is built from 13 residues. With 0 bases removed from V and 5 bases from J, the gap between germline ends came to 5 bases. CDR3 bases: TGCGCCAGCAGCTTGGGAGCAAATGAAAAACTGTTTTTT. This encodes CASSLGANEKLFF.

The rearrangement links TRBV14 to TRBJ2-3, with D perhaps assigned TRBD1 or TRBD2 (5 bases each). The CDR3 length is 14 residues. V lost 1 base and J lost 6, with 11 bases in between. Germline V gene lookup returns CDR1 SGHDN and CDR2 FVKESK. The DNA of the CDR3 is TGTGCCAGCAGCCAAGGAGGGGCCCTGGATACGCAGTATTTT. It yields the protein CASSQGGALDTQYF.

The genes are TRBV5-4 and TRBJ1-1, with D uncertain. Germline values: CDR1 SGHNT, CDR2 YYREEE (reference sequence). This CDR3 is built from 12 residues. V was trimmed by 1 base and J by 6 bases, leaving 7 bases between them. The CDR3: CASSLRGSEAFF. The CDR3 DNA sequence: TGTGCCAGCAGCTTGAGAGGGTCTGAAGCTTTCTTT.

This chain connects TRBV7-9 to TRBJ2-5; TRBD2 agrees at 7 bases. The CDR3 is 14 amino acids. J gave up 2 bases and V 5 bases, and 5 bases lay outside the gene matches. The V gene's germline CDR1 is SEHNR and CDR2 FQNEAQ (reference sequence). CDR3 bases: TGTGCCAGCAGCCTACCGGGAGGTCAAGAGACCCAGTACTTC. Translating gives CASSLPGGQETQYF.

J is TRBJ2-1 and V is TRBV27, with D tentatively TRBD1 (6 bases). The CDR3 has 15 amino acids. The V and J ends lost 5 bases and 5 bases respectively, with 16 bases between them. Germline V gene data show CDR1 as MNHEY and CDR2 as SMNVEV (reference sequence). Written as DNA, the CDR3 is TGTGCCAGCAGTGCCCAGGGACAACTGAACAATGAGCAGTTCTTC. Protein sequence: CASSAQGQLNNEQFF.

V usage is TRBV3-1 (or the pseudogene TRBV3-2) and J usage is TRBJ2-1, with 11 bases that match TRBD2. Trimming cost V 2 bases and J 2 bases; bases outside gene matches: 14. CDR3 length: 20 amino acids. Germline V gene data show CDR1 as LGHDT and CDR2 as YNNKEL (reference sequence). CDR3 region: CASSQSIVSPGLAAYNEQFF. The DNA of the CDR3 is TGTGCCAGCAGCCAAAGCATCGTTTCTCCGGGACTAGCGGCCTACAATGAGCAGTTCTTC.

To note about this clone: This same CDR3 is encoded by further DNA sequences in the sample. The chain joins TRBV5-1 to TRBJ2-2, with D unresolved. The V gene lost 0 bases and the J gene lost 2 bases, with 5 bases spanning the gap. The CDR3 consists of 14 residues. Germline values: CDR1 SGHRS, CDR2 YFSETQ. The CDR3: CASSLEANTGELFF. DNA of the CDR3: TGCGCCAGCAGCTTGGAGGCCAACACCGGGGAGCTGTTTTTT.

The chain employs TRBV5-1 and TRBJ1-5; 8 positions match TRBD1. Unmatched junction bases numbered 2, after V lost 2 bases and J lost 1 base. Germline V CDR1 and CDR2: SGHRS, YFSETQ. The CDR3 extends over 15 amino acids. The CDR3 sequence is CASSFDRGSNQPQHF. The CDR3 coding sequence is TGCGCCAGCAGCTTTGACAGGGGCAGCAATCAGCCCCAGCATTTT.

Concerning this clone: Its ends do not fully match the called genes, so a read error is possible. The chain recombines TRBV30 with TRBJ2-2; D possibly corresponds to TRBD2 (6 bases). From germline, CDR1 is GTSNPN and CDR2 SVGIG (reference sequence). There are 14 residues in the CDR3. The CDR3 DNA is TGTGCCTGGAGTGTACAGAGGTACACCGGGGGGCTGTTTTTT. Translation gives CAWSVQRYTGGLFF.

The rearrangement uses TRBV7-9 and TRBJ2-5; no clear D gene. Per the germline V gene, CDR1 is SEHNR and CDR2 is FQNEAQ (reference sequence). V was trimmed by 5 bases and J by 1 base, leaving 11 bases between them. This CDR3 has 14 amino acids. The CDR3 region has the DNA TGTGCCAGCAGCGTTACTACCTTCCAAGAGACCCAGTACTTC. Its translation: CASSVTTFQETQYF.

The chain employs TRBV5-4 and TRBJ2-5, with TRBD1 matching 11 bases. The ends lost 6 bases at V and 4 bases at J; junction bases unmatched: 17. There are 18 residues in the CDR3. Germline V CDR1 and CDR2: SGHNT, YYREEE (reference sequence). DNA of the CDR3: TGTGCCAGCACCCGCAGTGGGACAGGGGGTAGAGGTGGAGAGACCCAGTACTTC. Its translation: CASTRSGTGGRGGETQYF.

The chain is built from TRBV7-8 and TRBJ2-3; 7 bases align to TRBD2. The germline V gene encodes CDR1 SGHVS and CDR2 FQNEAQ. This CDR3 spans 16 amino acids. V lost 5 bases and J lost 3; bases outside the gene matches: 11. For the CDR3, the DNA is TGTGCCAGCAGCCGAAAAGGCGGGGGTTCAACAGATACGCAGTATTTT. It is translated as CASSRKGGGSTDTQYF.

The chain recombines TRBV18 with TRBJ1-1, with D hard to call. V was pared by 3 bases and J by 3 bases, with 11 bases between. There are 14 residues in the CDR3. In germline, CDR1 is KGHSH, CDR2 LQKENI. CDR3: CASSPTTYDTEAFF. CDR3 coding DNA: TGTGCCAGCTCACCGACTACGTACGACACTGAAGCTTTCTTT.

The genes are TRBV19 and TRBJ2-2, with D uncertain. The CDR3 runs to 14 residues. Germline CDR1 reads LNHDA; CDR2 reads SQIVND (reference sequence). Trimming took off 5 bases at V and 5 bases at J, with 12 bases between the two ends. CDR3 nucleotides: TGTGCCAGTAGTCAATTGGTGGATACCGGGGAGCTGTTTTTT. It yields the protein CASSQLVDTGELFF.

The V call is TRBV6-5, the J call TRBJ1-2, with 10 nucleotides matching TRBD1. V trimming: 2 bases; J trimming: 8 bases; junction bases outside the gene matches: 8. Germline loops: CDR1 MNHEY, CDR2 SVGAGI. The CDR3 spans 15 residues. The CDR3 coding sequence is TGTGCCAGCAGTTACCCGAATTCGGACAGGGGGGGCTACACCTTC. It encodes CASSYPNSDRGGYTF.

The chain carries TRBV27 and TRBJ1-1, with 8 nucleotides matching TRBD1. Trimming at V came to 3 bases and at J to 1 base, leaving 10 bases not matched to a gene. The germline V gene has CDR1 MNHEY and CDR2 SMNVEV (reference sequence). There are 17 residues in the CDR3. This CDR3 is CASSFSSGQDSNTEAFF. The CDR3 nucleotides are TGTGCCAGCAGTTTTTCTTCGGGACAGGATTCGAACACTGAAGCTTTCTTT.